Sequencing of this T cell receptor beta chain was carried out in a study of metastatic and nonmetastatic thyroid tumors (dated by TCRdb to 2020 to 2021). Regarding the research as a whole: For patients with malignant and with benign thyroid disease, the researchers compared repertoires between peripheral blood samples and tumor or nodule tissue samples. Points the paper makes about the study in general: In both blood and tumor samples, TCR beta diversity was reported to be significantly higher in malignant tumors than in benign nodules.

The CDR3 goes from the cysteine to the phenylalanine over 13 residues. Just the 39-base CDR3 DNA is kept, in frame starting at base 1. V is shortened by 4 bases, J by 5 bases, and the region joining them spans 9 bases. Library creation used PCR. The run used an Illumina HiSeq 4000. The TCR beta-chain CDR3 region of each patient was profiled by high-throughput sequencing. The study's processing was this. CDR3 differences across clinicopathological groups were used to build a classifier for discriminating distant-metastatic papillary thyroid cancer patients. Repertoire diversity was assessed with the Shannon index, and tumor-blood repertoire similarity with the Morisita-Horn index. TCRdb trimmed public reads at Q25 via fastp, called clones via MiXCR and kept in-frame beta chains. In this record, the V and J calls reflect TCRdb's handling and not the investigators' own analysis. Here the sample has fewer than 40,000 clones; 14% to 15% occur a single time. The top ten constitute under 20% of the sample.

As for this clone: Which antigen it targets is not known. The sample holds no much larger clone one base away, and base qualities are not on file.

No patient had received any treatment before thyroid surgery. Patient clinical samples collected from about 2011 to 2019 were retrospectively analysed using T-cell receptor beta sequencing. The sequence links TRBV12-3 or TRBV12-4 to TRBJ1-5; a weak D assignment points to TRBD1 (6 bases agree). The sequence was collected from a male donor with papillary thyroid cancer or a benign thyroid nodule (not recorded which). Some clones in this sample may be carry-over from other donors' samples. What was sequenced was blood. At the DNA level, the sequence is TGTGCCAGCAGTTACCGACAGGATCAGCCCCAGCATTTT. The resulting protein is CASSYRQDQPQHF.